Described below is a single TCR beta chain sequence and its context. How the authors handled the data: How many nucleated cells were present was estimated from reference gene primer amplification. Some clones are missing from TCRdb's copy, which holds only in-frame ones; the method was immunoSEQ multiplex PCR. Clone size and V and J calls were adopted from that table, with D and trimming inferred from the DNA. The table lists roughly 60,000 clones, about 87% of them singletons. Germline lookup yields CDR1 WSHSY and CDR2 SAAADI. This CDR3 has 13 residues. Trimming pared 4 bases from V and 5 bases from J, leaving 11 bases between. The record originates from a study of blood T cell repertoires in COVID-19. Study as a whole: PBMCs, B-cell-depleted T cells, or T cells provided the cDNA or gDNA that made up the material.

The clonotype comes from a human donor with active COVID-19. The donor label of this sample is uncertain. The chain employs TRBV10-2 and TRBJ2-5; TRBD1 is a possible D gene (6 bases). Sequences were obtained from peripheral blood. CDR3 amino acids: CASSAGDLETQYF. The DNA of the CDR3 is TGCGCCAGCAGTGCAGGGGATTTGGAGACCCAGTACTTC.